The T cell receptor beta chain under discussion was sequenced for a study of blood T cell repertoires in COVID-19. Per the original data handling: Nucleated cell counts were estimated from reference gene primer amplification. Repertoires were generated with immunoSEQ multiplex PCR, while TCRdb's copy carries only in-frame clones and drops some. That table supplies the V and J calls and clone size; D and trimming were determined from the DNA. The sample has 250,000 to 350,000 clones; 70% to 90% are singletons. CDR1 and CDR2 (germline): MNHEY, SVGAGI. V lost 4 bases, J lost 5 bases, and 5 bases stayed unmatched. The CDR3 sequence is 14 residues long.

The genes are TRBV6-5 and TRBJ2-7, with TRBD1 matching 10 bases. This clonotype was sampled from a woman between 25 and 40 years old who had recovered from COVID-19. Sequenced material: PBMCs or T cells enriched from blood (not recorded which). The CDR3 sequence: CASSSRDRGNEQYF. The CDR3 nucleotides are TGTGCCAGCAGTTCCCGGGACAGGGGAAACGAGCAGTACTTC.